Reported below is one T cell receptor (beta chain). These data belong to a study of neoadjuvant anti-PD-1 for oral cavity cancer. The CDR3 length is 14 residues. CDR1 is SGHRS, CDR2 YFSETQ, per germline. With V trimmed by 0 bases and J by 8 bases, 5 bases remained unmatched. Clones were sequenced by immunoSEQ multiplex PCR, and TCRdb holds only the in-frame ones, with some missing. The top ten hold around 3.1% of the sample, which has about 80,000 clones, about 80% seen once. The V call is TRBV5-1, the J call TRBJ2-1; 7 bases are shared with TRBD1. Sequences were derived from PBMCs, sampled before nivolumab (anti-PD-1) treatment. The receptor was derived from a person aged 40 to 85 with oral cavity squamous cell carcinoma. The CDR3 sequence: CASSLGQGFDEQFF. CDR3 nucleotide sequence: TGCGCCAGCAGCTTGGGACAGGGATTCGATGAGCAGTTCTTC.